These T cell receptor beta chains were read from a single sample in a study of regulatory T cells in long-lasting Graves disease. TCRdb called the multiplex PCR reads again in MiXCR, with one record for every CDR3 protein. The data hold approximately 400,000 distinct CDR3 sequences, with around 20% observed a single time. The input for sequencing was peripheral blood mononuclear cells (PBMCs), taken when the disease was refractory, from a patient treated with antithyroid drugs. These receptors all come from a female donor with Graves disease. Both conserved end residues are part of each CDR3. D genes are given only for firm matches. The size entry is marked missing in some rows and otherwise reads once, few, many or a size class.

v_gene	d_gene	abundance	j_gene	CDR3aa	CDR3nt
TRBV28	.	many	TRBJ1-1	CASSLTSAAAEAFF	TGTGCCAGCAGCTTAACCTCCGCCGCGGCTGAAGCTTTCTTT
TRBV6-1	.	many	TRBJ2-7	CASTRGYEQYF	TGTGCCAGCACCCGAGGCTACGAGCAGTACTTC
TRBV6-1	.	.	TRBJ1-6	CASSTDLSINNSPLHF	TGTGCCAGCAGCACCGATCTCTCGATTAATAATTCACCCCTCCACTTT
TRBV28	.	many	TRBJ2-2	CATTQTTNTGELFF	TGTGCCACCACGCAAACCACGAACACCGGGGAGCTGTTTTTT
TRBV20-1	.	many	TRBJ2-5	CSAREWGAGETQYF	TGCAGTGCTAGAGAGTGGGGGGCTGGAGAGACCCAGTACTTC
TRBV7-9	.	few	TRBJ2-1	CASSFRPDNEQFF	TGTGCCAGCAGCTTTCGACCGGACAATGAGCAGTTCTTC
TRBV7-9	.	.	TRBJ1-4	CASSSRGETLNEKLFF	TGTGCCAGCAGCTCCAGGGGCGAGACCTTAAATGAAAAACTGTTTTTT
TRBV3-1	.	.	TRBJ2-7	CASSQVRRSTPYEQYF	TGTGCCAGCAGCCAAGTTCGGCGCAGTACACCCTACGAGCAGTACTTC
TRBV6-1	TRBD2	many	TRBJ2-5	CASGTSVHETQYF	TGTGCCAGCGGGACTAGCGTTCACGAGACCCAGTACTTC
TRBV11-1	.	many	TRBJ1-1	CASSLGGPTEAFF	TGTGCCAGCAGCTTAGGCGGACCAACTGAAGCTTTCTTT
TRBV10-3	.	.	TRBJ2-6	CAITDISGANVLTF	TGTGCCATCACTGACATCTCTGGGGCCAACGTCCTGACTTTC
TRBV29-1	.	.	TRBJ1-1	CSPSKDTEAFF	TGCAGCCCTTCCAAGGACACTGAAGCTTTCTTT
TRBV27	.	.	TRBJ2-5	CATSMGETQYF	TGTGCCACCTCGATGGGGGAGACCCAGTACTTC
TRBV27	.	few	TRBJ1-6	CASSFNTSPLHF	TGTGCCAGCAGTTTTAACACTTCACCCCTCCACTTT
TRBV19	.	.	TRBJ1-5	CASTHRPSYQPQHF	TGTGCCAGTACCCATCGGCCATCCTATCAGCCCCAGCATTTT